These 25 T cell receptor beta chains share one sample of origin, sequenced in a study of shared clonotypes between healthy human individuals. The repertoire was sequenced with immunoSEQ multiplex PCR; TCRdb's copy has only in-frame clones and lacks some. The repertoire holds more than 2 million clones, with about 95% as singletons. Terminally differentiated effector memory CD45RA+ cells were left out of the naive CD8 fraction, which was CD45RO-negative and positively selected for CCR7. Specimen: naive CD8+ T cells sorted from blood. The receptors stem from a man between 18 and 35 years old in good health.

The chain carries TRBV30 and TRBJ1-5, with 7 bases lining up with TRBD1. Germline assignment: CDR1 GTSNPN and CDR2 SVGIG (reference sequence). Trimming cost V 6 bases and J 3 bases; bases outside gene matches: 5. The CDR3 extends over 13 amino acids. The CDR3: CACRTGYNQPQHF. CDR3 coding DNA: TGTGCCTGCCGGACAGGCTACAATCAGCCCCAGCATTTT.

In regard to this clone: Other DNA sequences in the same sample also yield this CDR3. V is TRBV29-1 and J is TRBJ2-6, with D hard to call. Trimming removed 0 bases at V and 0 bases at J, with 3 bases between. In germline, CDR1 is SQVTM, CDR2 ANQGSEA. The CDR3 has 14 residues. CDR3 sequence: CSVEDGSGANVLTF. The CDR3 DNA follows: TGCAGCGTTGAAGATGGCTCTGGGGCCAACGTCCTGACTTTC.

This clone was recorded once. The rearrangement links TRBV5-5 to TRBJ1-3; D is unresolved. Germline loops: CDR1 SGHKS, CDR2 YYEKEE (reference sequence). This CDR3 contains 15 residues. Trimming left V 0 bases short and J 2 bases short, with 9 bases between. This CDR3 is CASSLDARPGNTIYF. The CDR3, as DNA: TGTGCCAGCAGCTTGGATGCCAGGCCTGGAAACACCATATATTTT.

The chain employs TRBV2 and TRBJ2-7; weak D call: TRBD1 (6 bases). V was trimmed by 3 bases and J by 1 base, leaving 16 bases between them. CDR3 length equals 16 residues. CDR1 is SNHLY, CDR2 FYNNEI, per germline. As DNA, the CDR3 is TGTGCCAGCAGTGACCTTCCCCGACAGGTTTCCTACGAGCAGTACTTC. Translated: CASSDLPRQVSYEQYF.

The rearrangement joins TRBV13 to TRBJ2-7, with D perhaps TRBD1 or TRBD2 (5 bases each). V was trimmed by 4 bases and J by 4 bases, leaving 17 bases between them. CDR3 length: 15 amino acids. Germline CDR1 reads PRHDT; CDR2 reads FYEKMQ (reference sequence). CDR3 sequence: CASSSTGTGKYEQYF. The CDR3 nucleotides read TGTGCCAGCAGCTCCACCGGGACGGGAAAGTACGAGCAGTACTTC.

The chain couples TRBV7-9 to TRBJ1-5, with D possibly being TRBD1 (5 bases). Trimming shortened V by 5 bases and J by 7 bases, and 18 bases separated the two germline ends. Germline CDR1 is SEHNR and CDR2 is FQNEAQ (reference sequence). The CDR3 length is 15 residues. CDR3 bases: TGTGCCAGCAGCCTCGATTGGGGGAGCGGGCAGCCCCAGCATTTT. Protein sequence: CASSLDWGSGQPQHF.

This clone was observed once. The chain has TRBV10-2 and TRBJ2-7; 8 nucleotides align to TRBD1. CDR1 and CDR2 (germline): WSHSY, SAAADI. The CDR3 extends over 14 amino acids. Losses at the gene ends were 0 bases for V and 3 bases for J; bases not matched to a gene: 1. CDR3 sequence: CASSESGQVYEQYF. The CDR3, as DNA: TGCGCCAGCAGTGAGTCGGGACAGGTCTACGAGCAGTACTTC.

This clone was counted a few times. The chain combines TRBV27 with TRBJ2-2; D remains ambiguous. V was shortened by 3 bases and J by 4 bases, with 12 bases between the two germline ends. The CDR3 is 15 amino acids. The germline CDR1 and CDR2 sequences are MNHEY and SMNVEV (reference sequence). CDR3 DNA: TGTGCCAGCAGTTTTGGGCCGGATCTCACCGGGGAGCTGTTTTTT. It is translated as CASSFGPDLTGELFF.

The genes are TRBV2 and TRBJ2-3; D may match TRBD1 or TRBD2 (6 bases each). V lost 9 bases and J 6 bases, leaving 19 bases between the germline ends. The germline V gene has CDR1 SNHLY and CDR2 FYNNEI. The CDR3 has 14 amino acids. CDR3: CARGGKNTPDTQYF. The CDR3, as DNA: TGTGCCAGAGGGGGGAAAAATACACCGGATACGCAGTATTTT.

The chain employs TRBV6-5 and TRBJ2-1; 11 nucleotides line up with TRBD2. V trimming: 10 bases; J trimming: 3 bases; junction bases outside the gene matches: 8. The CDR3 spans 15 residues. From germline, CDR1 is MNHEY and CDR2 SVGAGI. Here the CDR3 reads CATENGLAGYNEQFF. The CDR3 nucleotides read TGTGCCACCGAGAACGGACTAGCGGGCTACAATGAGCAGTTCTTC.

The chain employs TRBV4-1 and TRBJ2-1; 7 bases align to TRBD2. Germline values: CDR1 MGHRA, CDR2 YSYEKL. V lost 4 bases, J lost 10 bases, and 10 bases stayed unmatched. The CDR3 sequence is 14 residues long. This chain's CDR3 is CASSLTGEGTEQFF. In DNA, the CDR3 is TGCGCCAGCAGCCTAACGGGGGAGGGGACGGAGCAGTTCTTC.

V usage is TRBV10-2 and J usage is TRBJ1-1; D is unclear. Germline V CDR1 and CDR2: WSHSY, SAAADI. This CDR3 region has 12 residues. The ends were cut back, 7 bases at V and 3 bases at J, with 9 bases in the middle. DNA of the CDR3: TGCGCCAGCATCGGTGAGGACACTGAAGCTTTCTTT. Protein: CASIGEDTEAFF.

The rearrangement uses TRBV19 and TRBJ1-5; D is unclear. V was cut by 7 bases and J by 0 bases, with 19 bases left in between. This CDR3 region has 17 residues. The germline gives CDR1 LNHDA, CDR2 SQIVND (reference sequence). The CDR3 spells CASKPWDEPYSNQPQHF. The DNA for the CDR3 is TGTGCCAGTAAACCTTGGGATGAGCCCTATAGCAATCAGCCCCAGCATTTT.

This chain links TRBV27 with TRBJ1-1, with D unresolved. Per germline, CDR1 MNHEY and CDR2 SMNVEV (reference sequence). This CDR3 spans 15 amino acids. V lost 7 bases and J 4 bases, leaving 19 bases between the germline ends. DNA for the CDR3: TGTGCCAGCACTCCGGGAGGGCGAGAGGCCACTGAAGCTTTCTTT. It codes for CASTPGGREATEAFF.

Here the CDR3 reads CSVEVLAVGSDTQYF. CDR3 in DNA: TGCAGCGTTGAAGTACTAGCGGTGGGTTCAGATACGCAGTATTTT. The chain is built from TRBV29-1 and TRBJ2-3; 8 nucleotides agree with TRBD2. The germline gives CDR1 SQVTM, CDR2 ANQGSEA. Trimming cost V 1 base and J 4 bases; bases outside gene matches: 7. The CDR3 extends over 15 amino acids.

The chain carries TRBV9 and TRBJ1-3; D unclear. Germline V gene data show CDR1 as SGDLS and CDR2 as YYNGEE. V shed 4 bases and J shed 3 bases, with 17 bases lying between them. The CDR3 is 16 amino acids. The CDR3, as DNA: TGTGCCAGCAGCCCCCGTAACATCGTAAGTGGAAACACCATATATTTT. It specifies CASSPRNIVSGNTIYF.

Note on this clone: In the same sample, other DNA sequences code for this CDR3. V gene TRBV9 combines with J gene TRBJ2-7; D gene uncertain. Germline V gives CDR1 SGDLS, CDR2 YYNGEE. This CDR3 contains 13 residues. Trimming took 0 bases from V and 2 from J, leaving 6 bases between them. The CDR3 coding sequence is TGTGCCAGCAGCGTAGGAATAACCTACGAGCAGTACTTC. Translating gives CASSVGITYEQYF.

The rearrangement joins TRBV10-1 to TRBJ1-2; TRBD1 might be the D (5 bases). This CDR3 spans 15 amino acids. Trimming took 3 bases from V and 4 from J, leaving 15 bases between them. Germline V gene sequence: CDR1 WNHNN, CDR2 SYGVQD (reference sequence). CDR3 region: CASSDVKGVGYGYTF. The CDR3 nucleotides are TGCGCCAGCAGTGATGTCAAAGGGGTGGGCTATGGCTACACCTTC.

This sequence joins TRBV10-2 and TRBJ2-3, with D perhaps matching TRBD2 (5 bases). Germline assignment: CDR1 WSHSY and CDR2 SAAADI. The length of the CDR3 is 15 residues. V was clipped by 6 bases and J by 3 bases, with 16 bases between them. CDR3 in DNA: TGCGCCAGCAGACAAATTTTAGAGGGAACAGATACGCAGTATTTT. Encoded protein: CASRQILEGTDTQYF.

V and J are TRBV11-1 and TRBJ2-2, with 11 bases aligning to TRBD1. Germline CDR1 reads SGHAT; CDR2 reads FQDESV (reference sequence). The CDR3 runs 14 residues. Trimming removed 4 bases from V and 6 bases from J; junction bases left unmatched: 1. This CDR3 is CASSSGQGAGELFF. The CDR3 nucleotides are TGTGCCAGCAGCTCGGGACAGGGGGCCGGGGAGCTGTTTTTT.

The chain combines TRBV28 with TRBJ1-6; D is possibly TRBD1 (6 bases). Germline CDR1 reads MDHEN; CDR2 reads SYDVKM. The CDR3 covers 16 residues. V was shortened by 5 bases and J by 8 bases, with 19 bases between the two germline ends. The CDR3 DNA follows: TGTGCCAGCAGTCCGACAGGCGGGGGAATGGATTCACCCCTCCACTTT. Protein product: CASSPTGGGMDSPLHF.

In this sample, this clone turned up once. V is TRBV9 and J is TRBJ2-5; unclear D gene. Germline V gene data show CDR1 as SGDLS and CDR2 as YYNGEE. V lost 3 bases and J lost 2, with 14 bases in between. The CDR3 is made up of 15 amino acids. CDR3 protein: CASSDSTGAQETQYF. The CDR3 coding sequence is TGTGCCAGCAGCGATTCAACGGGTGCACAAGAGACCCAGTACTTC.

The gene calls are TRBV5-1 and TRBJ2-7; 10 bases match TRBD1. The CDR3 sequence is 15 residues long. V trimming: 4 bases; J trimming: 4 bases; junction bases outside the gene matches: 8. Germline V CDR1 and CDR2: SGHRS, YFSETQ. The CDR3 DNA reads as TGCGCCAGCAGCACTCGACAGGGGGCTGGTTACGAGCAGTACTTC. This codes for CASSTRQGAGYEQYF.

A single count supports this clone. The chain recombines TRBV27 with TRBJ2-1; 10 bases fit TRBD1. This CDR3 contains 18 residues. V shed 0 bases, J shed 2 bases, and the junction held 7 bases outside the gene matches. Per the germline V gene, CDR1 is MNHEY and CDR2 is SMNVEV (reference sequence). Here the CDR3 reads CASSLSQTGQGPYNEQFF. CDR3 nucleotides: TGTGCCAGCAGTTTATCCCAAACGGGACAGGGGCCCTACAATGAGCAGTTCTTC.

A note on this clone: This same CDR3 is encoded by further DNA sequences in the sample. The chain combines TRBV19 with TRBJ2-7, with D unclear. The V gene lost 3 bases and the J gene lost 1 base, with 7 bases spanning the gap. Per germline, CDR1 LNHDA and CDR2 SQIVND (reference sequence). CDR3 length: 13 residues. The CDR3 spells CASSIASSYEQYF. The CDR3 nucleotides read TGTGCCAGTAGTATCGCCTCTTCCTACGAGCAGTACTTC. Looking up the rest from reference TRBV19 and TRBJ2-7 gives the full variable domain: DGGITQSPKYLFRKEGQNVTLSCEQNLNHDAMYWYRQDPGQGLRLIYYSQIVNDFQKGDIAEGYSVSREKKESFPLTVTSAQKNPTAFYLCASSIASSYEQYFGPGTRLTVT.